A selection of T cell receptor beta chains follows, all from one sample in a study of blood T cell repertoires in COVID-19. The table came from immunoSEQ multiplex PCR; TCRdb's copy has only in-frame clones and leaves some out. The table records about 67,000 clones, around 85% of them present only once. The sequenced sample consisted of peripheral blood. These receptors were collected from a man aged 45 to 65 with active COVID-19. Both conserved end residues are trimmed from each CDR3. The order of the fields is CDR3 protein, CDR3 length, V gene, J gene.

ASSVVSRSDTQY,12,TRBV9,TRBJ2-3
ASKAVETGVQPQH,13,TRBV19,TRBJ1-5
ASSLTTEQY,9,TRBV12-3/TRBV12-4,TRBJ2-7
ASKGTGGQEYGNTIY,15,TRBV2,TRBJ1-3
ANALGGVPAGTEAF,14,TRBV27,TRBJ1-1
ASMLGRGNTEAF,12,TRBV7-2,TRBJ1-1
ASSVGVILQETQY,13,TRBV9,TRBJ2-5
ASSLQGRGTEAF,12,TRBV28,TRBJ1-1
ASSITGSYEQY,11,TRBV7-9,TRBJ2-7
ASSYEAGLIFGANVLT,16,TRBV6-2/TRBV6-3,TRBJ2-6
ASTSSGNTIY,10,TRBV6-5,TRBJ1-3
ASSELQETYEQY,12,TRBV6-1,TRBJ2-7
ASSLGGTSSYEQY,13,TRBV11-2,TRBJ2-7
ASKLGDRNNSPLH,13,TRBV28,TRBJ1-6
ASGSYYEQY,9,TRBV10-3,TRBJ2-7
ASTDRGPNYGYT,12,TRBV7-9,TRBJ1-2
ASSPEGSGAYNEQF,14,TRBV7-2,TRBJ2-1
AISPARGAGGTDTQY,15,TRBV10-3,TRBJ2-3
ASSSVLGGYT,10,TRBV6-5,TRBJ1-2
ASSETLYEQY,10,TRBV6-1,TRBJ2-7
ASSLGLAGINEQF,13,TRBV7-6,TRBJ2-1
ASSPGQGETGELF,13,TRBV11-3,TRBJ2-2
ASRSTSGGRKTQY,13,TRBV6-5,TRBJ2-5
ASSYDQGGDYGYT,13,TRBV6-2/TRBV6-3,TRBJ1-2
ASSQGQGSNNEQF,13,TRBV7-2,TRBJ2-1
ASSLGGTSGNTIY,13,TRBV7-9,TRBJ1-3
ASSLHRQETQY,11,TRBV12-3/TRBV12-4,TRBJ2-5
ASSLTWGESYNEQF,14,TRBV7-9,TRBJ2-1
ASSLVDSPKF,10,TRBV7-3,TRBJ2-1
ASSAQGFVNEQY,12,TRBV7-9,TRBJ2-7
ASSAAGDILSYEQY,14,TRBV7-9,TRBJ2-7
ASSHGTGDEQY,11,TRBV12-3/TRBV12-4,TRBJ2-7
ASSYGDREYGYT,12,TRBV6-6,TRBJ1-2
ASSPGGRGTDTQY,13,TRBV18,TRBJ2-3
ASSSPGLDTGELF,13,TRBV11-2,TRBJ2-2
AWNRQHSYEQY,11,TRBV30,TRBJ2-7
ASSLGGGAWETQY,13,TRBV7-2,TRBJ2-5
AWRLAGARDTQY,12,TRBV30,TRBJ2-3
ASRGTGRGTEAF,12,TRBV2,TRBJ1-1
ASSLTTSGASYEQY,14,TRBV14,TRBJ2-7
SVEGLAGGRTYNEQF,15,TRBV29-1,TRBJ2-1
ASSYGPQGSGNTIY,14,TRBV6-6,TRBJ1-3
AIRTGTTNTGELF,13,TRBV10-3,TRBJ2-2
ASSWQGGPKETQY,13,TRBV7-2,TRBJ2-5
AAKGAPTGELF,11,TRBV5-4,TRBJ2-2
ASSLAPDIQRGEAF,14,TRBV5-1,TRBJ1-1
ASSLAPESGQY,11,TRBV28,TRBJ2-7
ASSLASTSGANEQF,14,TRBV5-1,TRBJ2-1